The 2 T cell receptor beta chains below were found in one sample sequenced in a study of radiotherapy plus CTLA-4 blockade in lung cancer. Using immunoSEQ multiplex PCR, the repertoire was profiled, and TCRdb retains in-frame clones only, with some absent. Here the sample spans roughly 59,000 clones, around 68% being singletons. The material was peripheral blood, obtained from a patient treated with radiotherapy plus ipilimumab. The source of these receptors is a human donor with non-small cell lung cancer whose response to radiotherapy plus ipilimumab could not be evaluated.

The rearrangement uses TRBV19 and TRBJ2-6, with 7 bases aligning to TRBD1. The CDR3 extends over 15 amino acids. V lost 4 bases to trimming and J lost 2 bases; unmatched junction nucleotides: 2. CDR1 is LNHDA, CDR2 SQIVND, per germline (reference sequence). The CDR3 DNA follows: TGTGCCAGTAGTACCGACAGGGCTGGGGCCAACGTCCTGACTTTC. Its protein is CASSTDRAGANVLTF.

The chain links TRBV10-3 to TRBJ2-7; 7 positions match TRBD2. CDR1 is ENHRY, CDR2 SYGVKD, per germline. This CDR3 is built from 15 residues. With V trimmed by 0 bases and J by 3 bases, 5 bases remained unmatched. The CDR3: CAISESASGDYEQYF. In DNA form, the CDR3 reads TGTGCCATCAGTGAGTCGGCTAGCGGAGACTACGAGCAGTACTTC.